A selection of T cell receptor beta chains follows, all from one sample in a study of OX40 agonist ivuxolimab in advanced cancers. Sequenced by immunoSEQ multiplex PCR; TCRdb stores in-frame clones only, minus some. The sample contains 55,000 to 85,000 clones, roughly nine tenths of which appear only once. Source: CD4+ or CD8+ T cells sorted from blood, taken in a trial of the OX40 agonist ivuxolimab. The receptor set was obtained from an adult with an advanced solid tumor such as melanoma, head and neck, liver or kidney cancer. CDR3s include the opening cysteine and the closing phenylalanine or tryptophan. Each record gives: D gene, clone size, V gene, J gene, CDR3 protein, CDR3 DNA. D genes are given only for firm matches. Where a row states a size, it is once, few, many or the class of an expanded clone; other rows omit it.

D gene: TRBD1; clone size: -; V gene: TRBV19; J gene: TRBJ2-3; CDR3 protein: CASSPHPTGRSTDTQYF; CDR3 DNA: TGTGCCAGTAGTCCTCACCCGACAGGGCGAAGCACAGATACGCAGTATTTT
D gene: -; clone size: -; V gene: TRBV6-1; J gene: TRBJ2-7; CDR3 protein: CASSEGRGTYEQYF; CDR3 DNA: TGTGCCAGCAGTGAAGGACGGGGGACCTACGAGCAGTACTTC
D gene: -; clone size: few; V gene: TRBV14; J gene: TRBJ2-7; CDR3 protein: CASSDRAYEQYF; CDR3 DNA: TGTGCCAGCAGCGACAGAGCCTACGAGCAGTACTTC
D gene: TRBD1; clone size: -; V gene: TRBV6-1; J gene: TRBJ1-1; CDR3 protein: CASSGQGWGAEAFF; CDR3 DNA: TGTGCCAGCAGTGGACAGGGTTGGGGTGCTGAAGCTTTCTTT
D gene: TRBD2; clone size: -; V gene: TRBV6-6; J gene: TRBJ2-7; CDR3 protein: CASSYPGLAGGYEQYF; CDR3 DNA: TGTGCCAGCAGTTACCCGGGACTAGCGGGAGGATACGAGCAGTACTTC
D gene: TRBD1; clone size: -; V gene: TRBV18; J gene: TRBJ1-1; CDR3 protein: CASSPQQGGTEAFF; CDR3 DNA: TGTGCCAGCTCACCACAACAGGGGGGTACTGAAGCTTTCTTT
D gene: -; clone size: -; V gene: TRBV4-1; J gene: TRBJ2-2; CDR3 protein: CASSQDVETANTGELFF; CDR3 DNA: TGCGCCAGCAGCCAAGATGTAGAGACAGCGAACACCGGGGAGCTGTTTTTT
D gene: TRBD1; clone size: -; V gene: TRBV10-3; J gene: TRBJ2-7; CDR3 protein: CAITGGGLSYEQYF; CDR3 DNA: TGTGCCATCACAGGGGGCGGACTCTCCTACGAGCAGTACTTC
D gene: -; clone size: -; V gene: TRBV6-6; J gene: TRBJ2-3; CDR3 protein: CASSPRDSPLGQYF; CDR3 DNA: TGTGCCAGCAGCCCCCGGGACTCCCCTCTGGGGCAGTATTTT
D gene: -; clone size: -; V gene: TRBV19; J gene: TRBJ2-4; CDR3 protein: CASSINGGGGIQYF; CDR3 DNA: TGTGCCAGTAGTATTAACGGCGGTGGAGGCATTCAGTACTTC
D gene: TRBD1; clone size: few; V gene: TRBV11-2; J gene: TRBJ2-5; CDR3 protein: CASRQQGRETQYF; CDR3 DNA: TGTGCCAGCAGACAACAGGGGCGGGAGACCCAGTACTTC
D gene: -; clone size: few; V gene: TRBV15; J gene: TRBJ1-1; CDR3 protein: CATSGAGGRAFF; CDR3 DNA: TGTGCCACCAGCGGGGCGGGGGGACGCGCTTTCTTT
D gene: -; clone size: -; V gene: TRBV4-2; J gene: TRBJ2-7; CDR3 protein: CASSQDSRGYEQYF; CDR3 DNA: TGTGCCAGCAGCCAAGACTCTCGGGGTTACGAGCAGTACTTC
D gene: -; clone size: -; V gene: TRBV20-1; J gene: TRBJ2-7; CDR3 protein: CSARAFAEQYF; CDR3 DNA: TGCAGTGCTAGAGCTTTCGCTGAGCAGTACTTC
D gene: -; clone size: -; V gene: TRBV25-1; J gene: TRBJ2-2; CDR3 protein: CASSGDTANTGELFF; CDR3 DNA: TGTGCCAGCAGTGGTGATACCGCGAACACCGGGGAGCTGTTTTTT
D gene: -; clone size: -; V gene: TRBV4-2; J gene: TRBJ1-2; CDR3 protein: CASSQEGRYGYTF; CDR3 DNA: TGTGCCAGCAGCCAAGAAGGACGGTATGGCTACACCTTC
D gene: TRBD2; clone size: few; V gene: TRBV5-1; J gene: TRBJ2-2; CDR3 protein: CASGASGRSGELFF; CDR3 DNA: TGCGCCAGCGGGGCTAGCGGGAGATCAGGGGAGCTGTTTTTT
D gene: -; clone size: -; V gene: TRBV6-5; J gene: TRBJ1-1; CDR3 protein: CASRPRVRFTEAFF; CDR3 DNA: TGTGCCAGCAGGCCACGGGTAAGATTCACTGAAGCTTTCTTT
D gene: -; clone size: -; V gene: TRBV2; J gene: TRBJ2-7; CDR3 protein: CASSEETRNNEQYF; CDR3 DNA: TGTGCCAGCAGTGAGGAGACTAGGAATAACGAGCAGTACTTC
D gene: -; clone size: -; V gene: TRBV7-8; J gene: TRBJ2-1; CDR3 protein: CASTPRDGTYNEQFF; CDR3 DNA: TGTGCCAGCACCCCCCGGGACGGGACCTACAATGAGCAGTTCTTC
D gene: -; clone size: -; V gene: TRBV19; J gene: TRBJ2-7; CDR3 protein: CASSIRTASYEQYF; CDR3 DNA: TGTGCCAGTAGTATTCGGACGGCTTCCTACGAGCAGTACTTC
D gene: TRBD2; clone size: -; V gene: TRBV14; J gene: TRBJ2-2; CDR3 protein: CASSKLAGVGELFF; CDR3 DNA: TGTGCCAGCAGCAAACTAGCGGGAGTCGGGGAGCTGTTTTTT
D gene: TRBD2; clone size: -; V gene: TRBV10-3; J gene: TRBJ2-3; CDR3 protein: CAIRPGSGRAEDTQYF; CDR3 DNA: TGTGCCATCAGGCCTGGTAGCGGGAGGGCCGAAGATACGCAGTATTTT
D gene: TRBD1; clone size: -; V gene: TRBV19; J gene: TRBJ1-1; CDR3 protein: CASSVNTGGATEAFF; CDR3 DNA: TGTGCCAGTAGCGTAAACACAGGGGGCGCGACTGAAGCTTTCTTT
D gene: -; clone size: -; V gene: TRBV19; J gene: TRBJ1-2; CDR3 protein: CASNPTQATTYGYTF; CDR3 DNA: TGTGCCAGTAACCCCACGCAGGCGACAACCTATGGCTACACCTTC
D gene: -; clone size: -; V gene: TRBV7-8; J gene: TRBJ1-4; CDR3 protein: CASSLGLGDEKLFF; CDR3 DNA: TGTGCCAGCAGCTTAGGCCTGGGGGATGAAAAACTGTTTTTT
D gene: -; clone size: -; V gene: TRBV5-1; J gene: TRBJ1-2; CDR3 protein: CASSLASGDGYTF; CDR3 DNA: TGCGCCAGCAGCTTGGCCTCAGGGGATGGCTACACCTTC
D gene: -; clone size: -; V gene: TRBV6-1; J gene: TRBJ2-7; CDR3 protein: CASSESQRPYEQYF; CDR3 DNA: TGTGCCAGCAGTGAAAGCCAGCGGCCCTACGAGCAGTACTTC
D gene: -; clone size: -; V gene: TRBV5-4; J gene: TRBJ1-1; CDR3 protein: CASSLAGSPNVRPEAFF; CDR3 DNA: TGTGCCAGCAGCTTGGCCGGTTCACCCAACGTGAGGCCTGAAGCTTTCTTT
D gene: -; clone size: once; V gene: TRBV15; J gene: TRBJ1-1; CDR3 protein: CATSRDLDTEAFF; CDR3 DNA: TGTGCCACCAGCAGAGATCTGGACACTGAAGCTTTCTTT
D gene: -; clone size: -; V gene: TRBV6-4; J gene: TRBJ2-3; CDR3 protein: CASSWKISSTDTQYF; CDR3 DNA: TGTGCCAGCAGTTGGAAGATCTCTAGCACAGATACGCAGTATTTT
D gene: TRBD1; clone size: -; V gene: TRBV5-4; J gene: TRBJ1-6; CDR3 protein: CASSSSNRGQGGSPLHF; CDR3 DNA: TGTGCCAGCAGCTCCTCTAACAGGGGCCAGGGTGGTTCACCCCTCCACTTT
D gene: -; clone size: -; V gene: TRBV29-1; J gene: TRBJ1-1; CDR3 protein: CSVGENTEAFF; CDR3 DNA: TGCAGCGTTGGGGAGAACACTGAAGCTTTCTTT
D gene: TRBD2; clone size: -; V gene: TRBV5-1; J gene: TRBJ2-7; CDR3 protein: CASSREGYEQYF; CDR3 DNA: TGCGCCAGCAGCCGGGAGGGGTACGAGCAGTACTTC
D gene: -; clone size: -; V gene: TRBV5-1; J gene: TRBJ2-7; CDR3 protein: CASSLVGGSGLDEQYF; CDR3 DNA: TGCGCCAGCAGCTTGGTTGGGGGGAGCGGGTTGGACGAGCAGTACTTC
D gene: -; clone size: -; V gene: TRBV5-5; J gene: TRBJ2-1; CDR3 protein: CASSPWSGTEQFF; CDR3 DNA: TGTGCCAGCAGCCCGTGGTCCGGGACGGAGCAGTTCTTC
D gene: -; clone size: -; V gene: TRBV14; J gene: TRBJ2-7; CDR3 protein: CASSQGLGASYEQYF; CDR3 DNA: TGTGCCAGCAGCCAAGGACTTGGAGCTTCCTACGAGCAGTACTTC
D gene: TRBD1; clone size: -; V gene: TRBV5-4; J gene: TRBJ1-4; CDR3 protein: CASSPDRVAEKLFF; CDR3 DNA: TGTGCCAGCAGCCCGGACAGGGTTGCTGAAAAACTGTTTTTT
D gene: -; clone size: -; V gene: TRBV19; J gene: TRBJ1-1; CDR3 protein: CASSNPGQNLNTEAFF; CDR3 DNA: TGTGCCAGTAGTAACCCAGGACAGAACCTTAACACTGAAGCTTTCTTT
D gene: TRBD1; clone size: -; V gene: TRBV2; J gene: TRBJ1-2; CDR3 protein: CASSPTGGYGYTF; CDR3 DNA: TGTGCCAGCAGCCCGACAGGGGGCTATGGCTACACCTTC
D gene: -; clone size: -; V gene: TRBV4-1; J gene: TRBJ1-3; CDR3 protein: CASSQEFLSSGNTIYF; CDR3 DNA: TGCGCCAGCAGCCAAGAATTCCTTAGCTCTGGAAACACCATATATTTT
D gene: -; clone size: once; V gene: TRBV10-1; J gene: TRBJ2-5; CDR3 protein: CASSEYRAAPRETQYF; CDR3 DNA: TGCGCCAGCAGTGAGTATAGAGCCGCTCCCAGAGAGACCCAGTACTTC
D gene: TRBD2; clone size: -; V gene: TRBV14; J gene: TRBJ2-1; CDR3 protein: CASSQGAGASGRREQFF; CDR3 DNA: TGTGCCAGCAGCCAAGGGGCAGGGGCTAGCGGGAGACGGGAGCAGTTCTTC
D gene: -; clone size: -; V gene: TRBV19; J gene: TRBJ2-1; CDR3 protein: CASSIVRARNEQFF; CDR3 DNA: TGTGCCAGTAGTATAGTCAGGGCGAGGAATGAGCAGTTCTTC
D gene: -; clone size: -; V gene: TRBV6-1; J gene: TRBJ2-5; CDR3 protein: CASSEGRDPTRETQYF; CDR3 DNA: TGTGCCAGCAGTGAGGGCCGGGACCCCACCCGGGAGACCCAGTACTTC
D gene: TRBD1; clone size: -; V gene: TRBV2; J gene: TRBJ1-5; CDR3 protein: CASAIRTGGNQPQHF; CDR3 DNA: TGTGCCAGCGCCATCCGGACAGGGGGTAATCAGCCCCAGCATTTT
D gene: -; clone size: once; V gene: TRBV16; J gene: TRBJ1-5; CDR3 protein: CASSQTAGPQHF; CDR3 DNA: TGTGCCAGCAGCCAGACAGCCGGGCCCCAGCATTTT
D gene: -; clone size: -; V gene: TRBV14; J gene: TRBJ2-1; CDR3 protein: CASSALLGTYNEQFF; CDR3 DNA: TGTGCCAGCAGCGCCCTACTGGGGACCTACAATGAGCAGTTCTTC